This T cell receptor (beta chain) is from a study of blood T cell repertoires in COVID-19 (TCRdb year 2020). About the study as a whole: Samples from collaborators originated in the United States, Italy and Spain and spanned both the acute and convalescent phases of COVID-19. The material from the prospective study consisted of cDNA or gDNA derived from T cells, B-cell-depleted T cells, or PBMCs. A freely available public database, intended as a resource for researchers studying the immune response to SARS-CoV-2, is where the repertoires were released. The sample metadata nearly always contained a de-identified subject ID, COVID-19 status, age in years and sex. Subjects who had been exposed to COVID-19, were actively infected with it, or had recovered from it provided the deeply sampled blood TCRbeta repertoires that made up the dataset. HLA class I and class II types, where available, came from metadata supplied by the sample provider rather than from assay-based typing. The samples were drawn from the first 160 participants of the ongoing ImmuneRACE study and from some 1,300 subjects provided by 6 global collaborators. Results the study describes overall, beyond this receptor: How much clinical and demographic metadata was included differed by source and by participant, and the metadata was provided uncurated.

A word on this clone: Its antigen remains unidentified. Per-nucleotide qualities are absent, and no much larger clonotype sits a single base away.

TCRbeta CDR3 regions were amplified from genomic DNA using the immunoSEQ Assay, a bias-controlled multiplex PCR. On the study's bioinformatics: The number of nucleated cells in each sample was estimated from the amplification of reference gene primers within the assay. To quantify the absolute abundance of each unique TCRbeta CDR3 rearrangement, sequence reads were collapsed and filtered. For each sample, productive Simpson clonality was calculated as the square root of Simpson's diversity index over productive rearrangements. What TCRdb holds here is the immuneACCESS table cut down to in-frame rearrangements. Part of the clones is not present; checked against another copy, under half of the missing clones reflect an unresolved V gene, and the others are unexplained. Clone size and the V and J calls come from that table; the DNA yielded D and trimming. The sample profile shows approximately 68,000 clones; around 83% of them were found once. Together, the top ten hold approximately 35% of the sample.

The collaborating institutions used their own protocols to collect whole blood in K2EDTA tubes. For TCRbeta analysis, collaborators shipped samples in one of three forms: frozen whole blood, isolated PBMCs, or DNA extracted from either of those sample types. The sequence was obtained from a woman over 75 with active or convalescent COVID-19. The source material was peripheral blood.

This receptor has the CDR3 CATSQGQGSLSPLHF. The nucleotides are TGTGCCACCTCCCAGGGACAGGGGTCTTTGTCACCCCTCCACTTT. The V gene is TRBV2 and the J gene is TRBJ1-6, and 10 junctional nucleotides match TRBD1. The CDR3 measures 15 amino acids from cysteine to phenylalanine. Left in the record is the CDR3 DNA by itself, 45 bases read in frame from the first base. Trimming takes 10 bases off V and 10 bases off J; junction bases not matched to a gene: 13. The germline V gene gives CDR1 as SNHLY and CDR2 as FYNNEI.